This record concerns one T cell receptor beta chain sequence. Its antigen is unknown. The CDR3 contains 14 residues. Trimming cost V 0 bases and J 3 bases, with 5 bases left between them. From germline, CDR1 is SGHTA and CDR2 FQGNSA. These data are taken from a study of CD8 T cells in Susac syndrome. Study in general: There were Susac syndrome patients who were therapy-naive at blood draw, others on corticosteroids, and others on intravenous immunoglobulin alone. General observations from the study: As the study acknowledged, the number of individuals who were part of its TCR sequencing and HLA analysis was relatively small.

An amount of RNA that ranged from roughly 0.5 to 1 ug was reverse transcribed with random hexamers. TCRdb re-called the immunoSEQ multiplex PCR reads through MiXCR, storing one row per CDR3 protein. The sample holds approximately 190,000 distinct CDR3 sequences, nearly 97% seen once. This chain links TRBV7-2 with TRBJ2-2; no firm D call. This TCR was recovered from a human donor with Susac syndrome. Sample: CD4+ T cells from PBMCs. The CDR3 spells CASSLAAHTGELFF. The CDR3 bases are TGTGCCAGCAGCTTAGCGGCTCACACCGGGGAGCTGTTTTTT.